These 32 T cell receptor beta chains share one sample of origin, sequenced in a study of blood T cell repertoires in COVID-19. Profiled with immunoSEQ multiplex PCR; TCRdb holds only in-frame clones, not every one. The sample shows about 32,000 clones, 80% to 90% of them seen only once. Sequenced sample: peripheral blood. The receptors here all came from a woman of 80 years or more with active or convalescent COVID-19.

This clone came up a few times. V usage is TRBV7-3 and J usage is TRBJ1-2, with 7 nucleotides matching TRBD1. V trimming: 5 bases; J trimming: 12 bases; junction bases outside the gene matches: 12. The length of the CDR3 is 13 residues. CDR1 and CDR2 (germline): SGHTA, FQGTGA. The DNA of the CDR3 is TGTGCCAGCAGCACGCAAACAGGGGCCGGGCACACCTTC. It specifies CASSTQTGAGHTF.

This clone has a single count. V is TRBV7-8 and J is TRBJ2-1; 7 nucleotides align to TRBD1. Losses at the gene ends were 4 bases for V and 15 bases for J; bases not matched to a gene: 12. Germline loops: CDR1 SGHVS, CDR2 FQNEAQ. CDR3 length equals 13 residues. The CDR3 DNA reads as TGTGCCAGCAGCTCCGGGACAGCCCCTCGGTGGTTCTTC. This sequence encodes CASSSGTAPRWFF.

This rearrangement joins TRBV6-2 or TRBV6-3 to TRBJ2-1; D unresolved. Between the trimmed V and J ends, which lost 2 bases and 6 bases, there was a span of 20 bases. CDR3 length equals 17 residues. Germline lookup yields CDR1 MNHEY and CDR2 SVGEGT. CDR3 nucleotide sequence: TGTGCCAGCAGTTACCTTTTCCCGGAGTTTAGATCCAATGAGCAGTTCTTC. It specifies CASSYLFPEFRSNEQFF.

The rearrangement uses TRBV19 and TRBJ1-6; 7 bases agree with TRBD1. J lost 5 bases, V lost 4 bases, and 8 bases had no gene match. Germline loops: CDR1 LNHDA, CDR2 SQIVND (reference sequence). The CDR3 contains 16 residues. CDR3 sequence (DNA): TGTGCCAGTAGTACCACAGGGGATTTCGATAATTCACCCCTCCACTTT. It specifies CASSTTGDFDNSPLHF.

The chain carries TRBV2 and TRBJ2-1, with TRBD2 identical over 7 bases. J gave up 6 bases and V 4 bases, and 9 bases lay outside the gene matches. Germline assignment: CDR1 SNHLY and CDR2 FYNNEI. This CDR3 comprises 15 residues. As DNA, the CDR3 is TGTGCCAGCAGTGGAAGGGCTAGCGGCCTCAATGAGCAGTTCTTC. Encoded protein: CASSGRASGLNEQFF.

The chain recombines TRBV19 with TRBJ1-4; D gene ambiguous. Per the germline V gene, CDR1 is LNHDA and CDR2 is SQIVND (reference sequence). V was clipped by 9 bases and J by 7 bases, with 12 bases between them. This CDR3 region has 12 residues. CDR3 loop: CASRLTGEKLFF. The CDR3 nucleotides are TGTGCCAGCCGGCTTACGGGTGAAAAACTGTTTTTT. Variable domain in full (rest from reference TRBV19 and TRBJ1-4): DGGITQSPKYLFRKEGQNVTLSCEQNLNHDAMYWYRQDPGQGLRLIYYSQIVNDFQKGDIAEGYSVSREKKESFPLTVTSAQKNPTAFYLCASRLTGEKLFFGSGTQLSVL.

The chain recombines TRBV7-9 with TRBJ2-1; 8 bases match TRBD2. V shed 5 bases and J 5 bases; nucleotides not matched to a gene: 14. CDR3 length equals 17 residues. CDR1 SEHNR and CDR2 FQNEAQ come from the germline V gene (reference sequence). The CDR3 DNA sequence: TGTGCCAGCAGCCTCCGCGAAAGCGGGGGCGGAAACAATGAGCAGTTCTTC. Amino acid sequence: CASSLRESGGGNNEQFF.

The chain joins TRBV7-9 to TRBJ2-3; 7 bases map to TRBD1. J gave up 0 bases and V 1 base, and 7 bases lay outside the gene matches. Germline CDR1 and CDR2: SEHNR and FQNEAQ (reference sequence). The CDR3 runs to 17 residues. The CDR3 bases are TGTGCCAGCAGCTTAGGACAGGGTGATGCTAGCACAGATACGCAGTATTTT. This translates into CASSLGQGDASTDTQYF.

The rearrangement uses TRBV29-1 and TRBJ2-1; 7 positions match TRBD1. Losses at the gene ends were 4 bases for V and 7 bases for J; bases not matched to a gene: 7. The germline gives CDR1 SQVTM, CDR2 ANQGSEA. The CDR3 loop spans 13 amino acids. CDR3 sequence reads: CSVAAARGNEQFF. In nucleotides, the CDR3 is TGCAGCGTTGCGGCTGCCAGGGGGAATGAGCAGTTCTTC.

The genes are TRBV5-4 and TRBJ1-3; the D gene is possibly TRBD1 (6 bases). V lost 8 bases and J lost 0, with 12 bases in between. Germline V gives CDR1 SGHNT, CDR2 YYREEE (reference sequence). This CDR3 has 14 amino acids. The CDR3 protein is CASWTANSGNTIYF. The CDR3 DNA sequence: TGTGCCAGTTGGACAGCCAACTCTGGAAACACCATATATTTT.

The rearrangement links TRBV28 to TRBJ2-1; D possibly corresponds to TRBD2 (6 bases). V was trimmed by 3 bases and J by 6 bases, leaving 6 bases between them. The CDR3 covers 12 residues. Germline CDR1 MDHEN, CDR2 SYDVKM. The CDR3 region has the DNA TGTGCCAGCAGTTTGACTAGCAATGAGCAGTTCTTC. Its protein product is CASSLTSNEQFF.

This clone was seen only once. The V and J genes are TRBV11-3 and TRBJ2-2; 7 bases are a match to TRBD1. The germline gives CDR1 SGHNT, CDR2 YENEEA. V lost 5 bases to trimming and J lost 2 bases; unmatched junction nucleotides: 5. This CDR3 spans 15 amino acids. The CDR3 region is CASSRGDRNTGELFF. CDR3 in DNA: TGTGCCAGCAGCAGAGGGGACAGAAACACCGGGGAGCTGTTTTTT.

The chain is built from TRBV28 and TRBJ1-2; D gene unclear. The CDR3 is made up of 12 amino acids. The germline CDR1 and CDR2 sequences are MDHEN and SYDVKM. V was clipped by 7 bases and J by 8 bases, with 14 bases between them. The CDR3 sequence is CASTSGGMGYTF. CDR3 DNA: TGTGCCAGCACCTCGGGAGGGATGGGCTACACCTTC.

This chain joins TRBV2 and TRBJ1-5, with D possibly matching TRBD1 (6 bases). CDR1 is SNHLY and CDR2 is FYNNEI in the germline V gene. V dropped 6 bases and J dropped 9 bases, with 18 bases sitting between them. The CDR3 totals 14 residues. The CDR3 here is CASRPQGTVGPQHF. CDR3 coding DNA: TGTGCCAGCAGGCCCCAGGGGACCGTGGGGCCCCAGCATTTT. Using reference TRBV2 and TRBJ1-5 for the parts outside the CDR3, the full variable domain is EPEVTQTPSHQVTQMGQEVILRCVPISNHLYFYWYRQILGQKVEFLVSFYNNEISEKSEIFDDQFSVERPDGSNFTLKIRSTKLEDSAMYFCASRPQGTVGPQHFGDGTRLSIL.

This chain uses TRBV4-1 with TRBJ2-5, with TRBD2 matching 12 bases. Germline V lookup: CDR1 MGHRA, CDR2 YSYEKL. The CDR3 is 16 residues long. Trimming at V came to 2 bases and at J to 4 bases, leaving 5 bases not matched to a gene. The CDR3 sequence: CASSQNGGLAGETQYF. The CDR3 bases are TGCGCCAGCAGCCAAAATGGGGGACTAGCGGGAGAGACCCAGTACTTC.

This chain connects TRBV3-1 (or the pseudogene TRBV3-2) to TRBJ2-5, with D possibly being TRBD1 (5 bases). V lost 9 bases and J lost 3, with 17 bases in between. There are 14 residues in the CDR3. Germline CDR1 is LGHDT and CDR2 is YNNKEL (reference sequence). The CDR3 nucleotides are TGTGCCAGTGCCAGGGTGTTATACAAAGAGACCCAGTACTTC. Translated, it gives CASARVLYKETQYF.

The CDR3 DNA follows: TGTGCCACCAGGGCTGGTATCTATCAGCCCCAGCATTTT. Translation: CATRAGIYQPQHF. This chain connects TRBV2 to TRBJ1-5, with D possibly matching TRBD1 (5 bases). The germline CDR1 and CDR2 sequences are SNHLY and FYNNEI. CDR3 length: 13 residues. V was trimmed by 10 bases and J by 5 bases, leaving 15 bases between them.

V gene TRBV5-4 combines with J gene TRBJ2-7; 11 nucleotides agree with TRBD2. CDR3 size: 16 residues. The germline gives CDR1 SGHNT, CDR2 YYREEE (reference sequence). V lost 4 bases to trimming and J lost 3 bases; unmatched junction nucleotides: 9. The CDR3 reads CASSLPGTSGLYEQYF. In DNA, the CDR3 is TGTGCCAGCAGCCTCCCAGGGACTAGCGGACTCTACGAGCAGTACTTC.

In DNA, the CDR3 is TGTGCCAGCAGTTACAAGGGGGAGGGAGAGCAGTACTTC. Translating gives CASSYKGEGEQYF. The gene calls are TRBV6-6 and TRBJ2-7; D may be TRBD2 (7 bases). V lost 2 bases to trimming and J lost 7 bases, with 12 bases between them. This CDR3 is 13 amino acids long. Germline V gene sequence: CDR1 MNHNY, CDR2 SVGAGI (reference sequence).

In its sample, this clone was seen once. This chain connects TRBV2 to TRBJ1-3; TRBD1 agrees at 7 bases. The length of the CDR3 is 13 residues. The J segment lost 8 bases and the V segment lost 4 bases, leaving 5 bases of the junction unmatched. CDR1 is SNHLY, CDR2 FYNNEI, per germline. CDR3 DNA sequence: TGTGCCAGCAGTGGAGGGGGCTGGGACACCATATATTTT. Translation gives CASSGGGWDTIYF.

The gene calls are TRBV9 and TRBJ1-6; no clear D gene. The V end lost 3 bases, the J end lost 9 bases, and 16 bases lay between the germline ends. The V gene's germline CDR1 is SGDLS and CDR2 YYNGEE. The CDR3 length is 15 residues. The CDR3 region has the DNA TGTGCCAGCAGCGGGTCGGTCGGGGTTCCTTCACCCCTCCACTTT. Protein sequence: CASSGSVGVPSPLHF.

Only one count was recorded for this clone. The gene calls are TRBV6-5 and TRBJ1-3, with no clear D. Deletions cut 1 base from V and 0 bases from J, with 10 bases between. Germline lookup yields CDR1 MNHEY and CDR2 SVGAGI. This CDR3 spans 16 amino acids. The CDR3 loop reads CASSYFREGSGNTIYF. The DNA of the CDR3 is TGTGCCAGCAGTTACTTCCGGGAGGGCTCTGGAAACACCATATATTTT.

The chain links TRBV7-2 to TRBJ2-7, with 7 bases lining up with TRBD1. CDR3 length equals 15 residues. Germline loops: CDR1 SGHTA, CDR2 FQGNSA. Germline trimming cut 4 bases from V and 6 bases from J; bases unmatched to any gene: 12. The CDR3 protein is CASSSSGTDFREQYF. The CDR3 DNA reads TGTGCCAGCAGCTCTTCCGGGACAGACTTTCGCGAGCAGTACTTC.

The count of this clone is one. The chain joins TRBV7-2 to TRBJ1-2; perhaps TRBD1 as D (5 bases). Germline V CDR1 and CDR2: SGHTA, FQGNSA. CDR3 length: 14 residues. Between the trimmed V and J ends, which lost 4 bases and 9 bases, there was a span of 18 bases. The CDR3 DNA reads TGTGCCAGCAGCTCCGAGCCGACAGCTTTACGCTACACCTTC. Its translation is CASSSEPTALRYTF. The whole variable domain, filled in from reference TRBV7-2 and TRBJ1-2, reads GAGVSQSPSNKVTEKGKDVELRCDPISGHTALYWYRQSLGQGLEFLIYFQGNSAPDKSGLPSDRFSAERTGGSVSTLTIQRTQQEDSAVYLCASSSEPTALRYTFGSGTRLTVV.

V is TRBV11-3 and J is TRBJ2-1; 10 bases are a match to TRBD2. Per the germline V gene, CDR1 is SGHNT and CDR2 is YENEEA. The V and J ends lost 4 bases and 0 bases, in that order; junction bases with no gene match: 3. There are 16 residues in the CDR3. CDR3 DNA: TGTGCCAGCAGCTCTAGACTAGCGGGCTCCTACAATGAGCAGTTCTTC. It translates to CASSSRLAGSYNEQFF.

V usage is TRBV12-3 or TRBV12-4 and J usage is TRBJ1-1, with D maybe TRBD1 (5 bases). The CDR3 contains 13 residues. With 0 bases removed from V and 6 bases from J, the gap between germline ends came to 8 bases. The CDR3 sequence: CASSLAAGAEAFF. The CDR3 DNA is TGTGCCAGCAGTTTAGCGGCGGGGGCTGAAGCTTTCTTT.

This clone is categorized as medium-sized. This CDR3 reads CASSQGASGRVRDTQYF. Written as DNA, the CDR3 is TGTGCCAGCAGCCAAGGAGCTAGCGGGAGAGTTCGAGATACGCAGTATTTT. The gene calls are TRBV3-1 (or the pseudogene TRBV3-2) and TRBJ2-3, with 10 bases fitting TRBD2. This CDR3 spans 17 amino acids. CDR1 LGHDT and CDR2 YNNKEL come from the germline V gene (reference sequence). The trim removed 1 base at V and 5 bases at J, leaving 9 bases unmatched.

The rearrangement joins TRBV5-1 to TRBJ1-6; no reliable D call. The CDR3 consists of 14 residues. Per the germline V gene, CDR1 is SGHRS and CDR2 is YFSETQ. V was clipped by 7 bases and J by 8 bases, with 16 bases between them. The CDR3 DNA sequence: TGCGCCAGCTCCTTGGACGGGTATGATTCACCCCTCCACTTT. It encodes CASSLDGYDSPLHF.

This chain uses TRBV11-2 with TRBJ2-5; TRBD1 aligns across 8 bases. Germline V lookup: CDR1 SGHAT, CDR2 FQNNGV. V gave up 7 bases and J gave up 5 bases; unmatched junction bases: 6. The CDR3 is made up of 13 amino acids. The DNA of the CDR3 is TGTGCCAGCAACCCGGACAGGGATGAGACCCAGTACTTC. This encodes CASNPDRDETQYF.

This chain connects TRBV11-2 to TRBJ1-2, with 7 bases identical to TRBD1. The CDR3 extends over 15 amino acids. Germline V gives CDR1 SGHAT, CDR2 FQNNGV. Trimming removed 5 bases from V and 3 bases from J; junction bases left unmatched: 9. CDR3 nucleotides: TGTGCCAGCAGCCCAGACAGGGAGAGGCACTATGGCTACACCTTC. This sequence encodes CASSPDRERHYGYTF. The full variable domain, rest sourced from reference TRBV11-2 and TRBJ1-2, is EAGVAQSPRYKIIEKRQSVAFWCNPISGHATLYWYQQILGQGPKLLIQFQNNGVVDDSQLPKDRFSAERLKGVDSTLKIQPAKLEDSAVYLCASSPDRERHYGYTFGSGTRLTVV.

The rearrangement joins TRBV2 to TRBJ1-4, with 10 bases lining up with TRBD1. CDR3 length: 15 residues. Germline CDR1 and CDR2: SNHLY and FYNNEI. V shed 0 bases, J shed 10 bases, and the junction held 5 bases outside the gene matches. CDR3 region: CASSEARQGAAKLFF. The CDR3 DNA sequence: TGTGCCAGCAGTGAAGCGCGACAGGGGGCGGCAAAACTGTTTTTT.

This sequence joins TRBV27 and TRBJ2-5, with 9 bases fitting TRBD2. The CDR3 is 16 amino acids. V gave up 2 bases and J gave up 5 bases; unmatched junction bases: 9. Looked up from germline, CDR1 is MNHEY and CDR2 is SMNVEV (reference sequence). The CDR3 loop reads CASSLGPPRGGETQYF. DNA of the CDR3: TGTGCCAGCAGTTTAGGACCCCCGCGGGGGGGGGAGACCCAGTACTTC.